Presented here are 8 T cell receptor beta chains from one specimen sequenced in a study of spatial heterogeneity in lung cancer. TCRdb independently ran MiXCR on the 5' RACE reads; one entry per CDR3 protein. The sample shows roughly 120,000 distinct CDR3 sequences, 11% of them seen only once. This sample's time point: blood at routine non-recurrence follow-up after resection. The sequencing used PBMCs, collected at follow-up. The receptors shown here come from a female donor with early-stage non-small cell lung cancer.

The rearrangement uses TRBV20-1 and TRBJ2-3, with D maybe TRBD2 (6 bases). The CDR3 length is 16 residues. Trimming shortened V by 4 bases and J by 3 bases, and 20 bases separated the two germline ends. Germline V lookup: CDR1 DFQATT, CDR2 SNEGSKA (reference sequence). The CDR3 here is CSATPGRLASTDTQYF. The CDR3 DNA sequence: TGCAGTGCTACCCCTGGCAGGCTAGCGTCGACAGATACGCAGTATTTT.

This clonotype occurred many times. V is TRBV11-2 and J is TRBJ2-1; the D is unclear. The CDR3 has 11 amino acids. The germline V and J ends were trimmed by 5 bases and 5 bases, with 4 bases remaining between them. Germline CDR1 SGHAT, CDR2 FQNNGV. In DNA form, the CDR3 reads TGTGCCAGCAGCCCCCACAATGAGCAGTTCTTC. This gives the protein CASSPHNEQFF.

The J gene is TRBJ2-3, the V gene TRBV20-1, with no clear D. The CDR3 is 14 residues long. V lost 3 bases to trimming and J lost 0 bases, with 10 bases between them. In germline, CDR1 is DFQATT, CDR2 SNEGSKA (reference sequence). The CDR3 nucleotides are TGCAGTGCTAGGCCAGAGTGGAGCACAGATACGCAGTATTTT. This translates into CSARPEWSTDTQYF.

The chain recombines TRBV7-2 with TRBJ2-5; 10 bases are shared with TRBD2. The V gene end was trimmed by 5 bases and the J gene end by 5 bases; junction bases not matched to a gene: 2. There are 13 residues in the CDR3. From germline, CDR1 is SGHTA and CDR2 FQGNSA. The CDR3 DNA is TGTGCCAGCAGCCAGGGACTAGCGGAGACCCAGTACTTC. This gives the protein CASSQGLAETQYF.

This clonotype was recorded a few times. The genes are TRBV20-1 and TRBJ2-7, with D perhaps matching TRBD2 (6 bases). CDR3 length equals 11 residues. From germline, CDR1 is DFQATT and CDR2 SNEGSKA (reference sequence). Trimming removed 5 bases from V and 6 bases from J, with 11 bases in between. The CDR3 DNA reads as TGCAGTGCTCGACTAGACTCCGAGCAGTACTTC. Residues: CSARLDSEQYF.

This clonotype was recorded a few times. The rearrangement joins TRBV6-1 to TRBJ2-1; TRBD2 matches 12 bases. V lost 8 bases and J lost 8; bases outside the gene matches: 10. The CDR3 consists of 15 residues. Germline V lookup: CDR1 MNHNS, CDR2 SASEGT. CDR3 coding DNA: TGTGCCAGCTATCAGACTAGCGGGAGTATGTATGAGCAGTTCTTC. Translating it yields CASYQTSGSMYEQFF.

The chain is built from TRBV18 and TRBJ1-2; 8 bases align to TRBD1. In germline, CDR1 is KGHSH, CDR2 LQKENI. Trimming cost V 8 bases and J 3 bases; bases outside gene matches: 5. The CDR3 consists of 13 residues. The CDR3 DNA follows: TGTGCCAGCGGAGCACAGGGGGACTATGGCTACACCTTC. Residues: CASGAQGDYGYTF.

This clonotype was counted at least ten times. The gene calls are TRBV27 and TRBJ2-5; a weak D match, TRBD1 (6 bases). The ends were cut back, 6 bases at V and 1 base at J, with 9 bases in the middle. In germline, CDR1 is MNHEY, CDR2 SMNVEV (reference sequence). The CDR3 contains 13 residues. CDR3 in DNA: TGTGCCAGCAGGGGACACCTCCAAGAGACCCAGTACTTC. Protein product: CASRGHLQETQYF.